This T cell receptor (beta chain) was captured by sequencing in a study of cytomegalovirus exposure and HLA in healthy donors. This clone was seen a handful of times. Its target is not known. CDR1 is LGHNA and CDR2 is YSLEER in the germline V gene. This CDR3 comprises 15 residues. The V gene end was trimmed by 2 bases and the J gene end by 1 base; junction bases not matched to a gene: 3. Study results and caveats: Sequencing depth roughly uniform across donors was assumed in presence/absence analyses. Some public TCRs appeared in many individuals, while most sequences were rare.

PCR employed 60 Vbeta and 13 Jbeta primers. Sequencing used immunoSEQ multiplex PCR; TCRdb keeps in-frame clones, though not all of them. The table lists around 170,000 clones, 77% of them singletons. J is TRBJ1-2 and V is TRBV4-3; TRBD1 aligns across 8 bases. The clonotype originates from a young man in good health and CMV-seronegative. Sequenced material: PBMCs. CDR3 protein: CASSQTGGYNYGYTF. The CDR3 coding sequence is TGCGCCAGCAGCCAAACAGGGGGTTATAACTATGGCTACACCTTC.